Below are 27 T cell receptor beta chains sequenced from a single sample in a study of T cell clonality in common variable immunodeficiency. Sequenced by immunoSEQ multiplex PCR; TCRdb stores in-frame clones only, minus some. The sample was found to contain about 34,000 clones, and every one recurs. The sequencing sample was made of peripheral blood mononuclear cells. The source is a person between 18 and 75 years old in good health.

This clone was picked up many times. The CDR3 end is not reached by the read, which stops 3 residues before it; the germline J gene fills it in. The rearrangement joins TRBV20-1 to TRBJ1-1, with D possibly being TRBD1 (6 bases). The germline V gene has CDR1 DFQATT and CDR2 SNEGSKA (reference sequence). V shed 4 bases and J shed 2 bases, with 17 bases lying between them. This CDR3 has 15 amino acids. The covered CDR3 bases are TGCAGTGCTAAACAGGGTTTGGGGAGAAACACTGAA. Its protein is CSAKQGLGRNTE. The full CDR3 is CSAKQGLGRNTEAFF.

This clone was counted at least ten times. The read stops 3 residues short of the end of the CDR3; the missing end is completed from the germline J gene. This sequence joins TRBV10-2 and TRBJ1-3; 10 bases are shared with TRBD1. The CDR3 runs to 14 residues. CDR1 is WSHSY, CDR2 SAAADI, per germline. The J segment lost 7 bases and the V segment lost 8 bases, leaving 8 bases of the junction unmatched. CDR3 bases read: TGCGCCAGCCAAGTCCCGGGACAGGGGAACACC. Translating gives CASQVPGQGNT. The full CDR3 protein reads CASQVPGQGNTIYF.

This clone appeared many times. The DNA ends 3 residues before the CDR3 does, and the rest of the CDR3 is filled in from the germline J gene. The rearrangement links TRBV10-3 to TRBJ2-1, with D unresolved. This CDR3 has 13 residues. With 6 bases removed from V and 0 bases from J, the gap between germline ends came to 6 bases. Germline CDR1 and CDR2: ENHRY and SYGVKD. CDR3 DNA, as far as it was read: TGTGCCATCAGGTCCTTCTCCTACAATGAG. The encoded protein is CAIRSFSYNE. The full CDR3 sequence reads CAIRSFSYNEQFF.

This clone was counted at least ten times. The sequenced fragment ends 3 residues before the CDR3 boundary, so the rest is inferred from the germline J gene. V usage is TRBV12-3 or TRBV12-4 and J usage is TRBJ2-7; 15 positions agree with TRBD2. V dropped 2 bases and J dropped 5; count of bases not matched to a gene: 10. CDR3 length equals 18 residues. The CDR3 bases that were read are TGTGCCAGCAGTTTACAGGGACTAGCGGGAGGTGTCGGCGACGAG. Its protein is CASSLQGLAGGVGDE. The full CDR3 sequence reads CASSLQGLAGGVGDEQYF.

This clone counts as medium-sized. The read ends 3 residues before the CDR3 terminus; that terminus is restored from the germline J gene. The genes are TRBV15 and TRBJ1-1, with no clear D. V was cut by 0 bases and J by 1 base, with 6 bases left in between. Germline V gene data show CDR1 as LNHNV and CDR2 as YYDKDF (reference sequence). The CDR3 is 14 residues long. The chain's CDR3 is CATSRDGRNTEAFF. The sequenced part of the CDR3 DNA is TGTGCCACCAGCAGAGATGGTAGGAACACTGAA.

This clone has a count of ten or more. The read halts 3 residues ahead of the CDR3 end, with the missing end drawn from the germline J gene. This chain joins TRBV19 and TRBJ2-2; TRBD1 is a possible D gene (6 bases). Germline CDR1 is LNHDA and CDR2 is SQIVND (reference sequence). This CDR3 has 14 amino acids. V was pared by 3 bases and J by 5 bases, with 10 bases between. CDR3 DNA, as far as it was read: TGTGCCAGTAGTATGGGGGCTAGGACCGGGGAG. This translates into CASSMGARTGE. In full, the CDR3 reads CASSMGARTGELFF.

This clone has ten or more counts. The read ends 3 residues early relative to the CDR3; the germline J gene fills the gap. This sequence joins TRBV7-6 and TRBJ2-2; 13 bases line up with TRBD2. The CDR3 spans 17 residues. Trimming took 4 bases from V and 5 from J; bases not matched to a gene: 7. Germline CDR1 SGHVS, CDR2 FNYEAQ. The sequenced CDR3 bases are TGTGCCAGCAGCTGGACTAGCGGGAGTCTCCGGACCGGGGAG. This gives the protein CASSWTSGSLRTGE. The entire CDR3 sequence reads CASSWTSGSLRTGELFF.

This clone has ten or more counts. The read gets to within 3 residues of the CDR3 end, and the germline J gene fills in the rest. The chain recombines TRBV30 with TRBJ1-2; tentatively, D is TRBD1 (5 bases). Between the trimmed V and J ends, which lost 4 bases and 4 bases, there was a span of 13 bases. The CDR3 runs to 13 residues. Looked up from germline, CDR1 is GTSNPN and CDR2 is SVGIG (reference sequence). The DNA read from the CDR3 is TGTGCCTGGATGGGGGGAGGGACCTATGGC. Residues: CAWMGGGTYG. The complete CDR3 sequence is CAWMGGGTYGYTF.

This clone has at least ten counts. With a much larger clone just one base away, this may be a read error. The sequenced fragment ends 3 residues before the CDR3 boundary, so the rest is inferred from the germline J gene. The sample has other DNA sequences that encode this CDR3 too. The chain recombines TRBV6-4 with TRBJ2-2; 14 bases line up with TRBD2. CDR1 is MRHNA and CDR2 is SNTAGT in the germline V gene. This CDR3 has 15 residues. The CDR3 spells CASSGTSGSTGELFF. The covered CDR3 bases are TGCGCCAGCAGTGGGACTAGCGGGAGCACCGGGGAG.

The table lists this clone with many counts. The CDR3 is cut off 3 residues early in the read; its end comes from the germline J gene. The J gene is TRBJ1-6, the V gene TRBV20-1; D gene ambiguous. This CDR3 has 13 residues. Deletions cut 2 bases from V and 6 bases from J, with 8 bases between. The V gene's germline CDR1 is DFQATT and CDR2 SNEGSKA (reference sequence). CDR3 sequence: CSARRVLNSPLHF. CDR3 bases read: TGCAGTGCTAGACGTGTCCTTAATTCACCC.

This clone was picked up many times. The observed sequence ends 3 residues before the CDR3 terminus, with the missing tail filled in from the germline J gene. The chain couples TRBV6-2 or TRBV6-3 to TRBJ1-2, with 7 nucleotides matching TRBD1. V shed 0 bases, J shed 4 bases, and the junction held 8 bases outside the gene matches. The CDR3 is 16 residues long. Germline CDR1 and CDR2: MNHEY and SVGEGT. CDR3 in amino acids: CASSYSTARGVYGYTF. CDR3 DNA, as far as it was read: TGTGCCAGCAGTTACTCGACAGCCAGGGGGGTCTATGGC.

At least ten counts were recorded for this clone. The junction does not match germline at one end; this may be a read error. The read halts 3 residues ahead of the CDR3 end, with the missing end drawn from the germline J gene. The rearrangement uses TRBV4-2 and TRBJ1-1; D might be TRBD1 (5 bases). Looked up from germline, CDR1 is LGHNA and CDR2 is YNFKEQ. The CDR3 runs 13 residues. CDR3 bases read: TGCGCCAGCAGCCAAGACGGGGGGTTGGGG. Residues: CASSQDGGLG. Given in full, the CDR3 is CASSQDGGLGAFF.

By share, this clone counts as medium-sized. Read coverage stops 3 residues before the CDR3 terminus; the germline J gene supplies the remainder. The V call is TRBV7-9, the J call TRBJ1-4; 7 bases agree with TRBD1. This CDR3 spans 14 amino acids. V trimming: 3 bases; J trimming: 8 bases; junction bases outside the gene matches: 6. The V gene's germline CDR1 is SEHNR and CDR2 FQNEAQ (reference sequence). Partial CDR3 DNA: TGTGCCAGCAGCTTTATACAGGGGACCGAAAAA. Its translation: CASSFIQGTEK. The entire CDR3 protein is CASSFIQGTEKLFF.

This clone was seen many times. The DNA ends 3 residues before the CDR3 does, and the rest of the CDR3 is filled in from the germline J gene. The genes are TRBV19 and TRBJ2-3; 8 bases align to TRBD1. CDR3 length: 16 amino acids. After removal of 1 base from V and 0 bases from J, the junction contained 3 bases not matched to a gene. Germline V gene sequence: CDR1 LNHDA, CDR2 SQIVND (reference sequence). CDR3 sequence reads: CASSIGTGTSTDTQYF. CDR3 DNA (partial): TGTGCCAGTAGTATAGGGACAGGGACTAGCACAGATACG.

This clone was seen ten or more times. Incomplete CDR3 DNA: TGTGCCAGCAGCTCGACCGGGACAGGGGATCAGCCC. Its translation: CASSSTGTGDQP. The entire CDR3 protein reads CASSSTGTGDQPQHF. The chain combines TRBV5-5 with TRBJ1-5, with 10 nucleotides matching TRBD1. The CDR3 goes on 3 residues after the read ends, and that part is filled in from the germline J gene. V lost 3 bases to trimming and J lost 5 bases; unmatched junction nucleotides: 5. This CDR3 is 15 amino acids long. In germline, CDR1 is SGHKS, CDR2 YYEKEE (reference sequence).

This clone was detected many times. The read finishes 3 residues shy of the CDR3 end, and the germline J gene is used to complete it. The chain joins TRBV12-3 or TRBV12-4 to TRBJ2-1; possibly TRBD2 for D (5 bases). The CDR3 runs to 14 residues. V was shortened by 4 bases and J by 4 bases, with 11 bases between the two germline ends. CDR3 sequence reads: CASSWERFYNEQFF. The covered CDR3 bases are TGTGCCAGCAGTTGGGAGCGGTTTTACAATGAG.

This clone came up many times. Compared with germline, one end of the junction differs, possibly owing to a read error. The missing CDR3 end, 3 residues past where the read stops, is filled in from the germline J gene. The chain uses TRBV4-2 and TRBJ1-5; D gene uncertain. The V gene's germline CDR1 is LGHNA and CDR2 YNFKEQ. The CDR3 totals 16 residues. The CDR3 region is CASSQGLQEDNQPQHF. The sequenced CDR3 bases are TGCGCCAGCAGCCAAGGTCTCCAGGAAGACAATCAGCCC.

This clone was seen many times. The read finishes 3 residues shy of the CDR3 end, and the germline J gene is used to complete it. J is TRBJ1-5 and V is TRBV30, with D perhaps TRBD1 (6 bases). V lost 1 base to trimming and J lost 2 bases, with 9 bases between them. This CDR3 has 14 residues. Per the germline V gene, CDR1 is GTSNPN and CDR2 is SVGIG (reference sequence). The CDR3 bases that were read are TGTGCCTGGAGTGCCCCAGGGGGCAATCAGCCC. Its protein is CAWSAPGGNQP. The complete CDR3 protein is CAWSAPGGNQPQHF.

This clone was seen repeatedly, ten times or more. The CDR3 end lies 3 residues beyond the end of the read and is filled in from the germline J gene. The chain employs TRBV4-1 and TRBJ1-1, with 8 positions matching TRBD1. V lost 0 bases, J lost 6 bases, and 9 bases stayed unmatched. The germline gives CDR1 MGHRA, CDR2 YSYEKL. The CDR3 totals 16 residues. Incomplete CDR3 DNA: TGCGCCAGCAGCCAAGATAGGTGGCAGGGGGCCTCTGAA. The encoded protein is CASSQDRWQGASE. The whole CDR3 protein reads CASSQDRWQGASEAFF.

This clone was counted many times. The read is 3 residues too short to cover the CDR3 end, so that end is filled in from the germline J gene. The chain uses TRBV5-1 and TRBJ2-1; 7 bases line up with TRBD2. There are 13 residues in the CDR3. Per germline, CDR1 SGHRS and CDR2 YFSETQ. Trimming cost V 5 bases and J 4 bases; bases outside gene matches: 3. The CDR3 bases that were read are TGCGCCAGCAGAGGACTAGGGTACAATGAG. This encodes CASRGLGYNE. In full, the CDR3 reads CASRGLGYNEQFF.

This clone was seen repeatedly, ten times or more. CDR3 loop: CASSISPDSANGYTF. The sequenced part of the CDR3 DNA is TGTGCCAGTAGTATTAGCCCCGACAGCGCGAATGGC. The chain employs TRBV19 and TRBJ1-2, with D possibly matching TRBD1 (5 bases). The read ends 3 residues early relative to the CDR3; the germline J gene fills the gap. This CDR3 spans 15 amino acids. The V end lost 3 bases, the J end lost 6 bases, and 17 bases lay between the germline ends. Per the germline V gene, CDR1 is LNHDA and CDR2 is SQIVND (reference sequence).

There are many counts of this clone. The CDR3 loop is CASRPGTVYTGELFF. The CDR3 bases that were read are TGTGCCAGCAGACCCGGGACTGTATACACCGGGGAG. V gene TRBV7-9 combines with J gene TRBJ2-2, with D tentatively TRBD2 (6 bases). The CDR3 end lies 3 residues beyond the end of the read and is filled in from the germline J gene. The CDR3 has 15 residues. Between the trimmed V and J ends, which lost 6 bases and 3 bases, there was a span of 14 bases. Per the germline V gene, CDR1 is SEHNR and CDR2 is FQNEAQ (reference sequence). The full variable domain, completed using reference TRBV7-9 and TRBJ2-2, is DTGVSQNPRHKITKRGQNVTFRCDPISEHNRLYWYRQTLGQGPEFLTYFQNEAQLEKSRLLSDRFSAERPKGSFSTLEIQRTEQGDSAMYLCASRPGTVYTGELFFGEGSRLTVL.

In this sample, this clone turned up many times. The observed sequence ends 3 residues before the CDR3 terminus, with the missing tail filled in from the germline J gene. The J gene is TRBJ1-4, the V gene TRBV2; 8 nucleotides align to TRBD1. Germline CDR1 and CDR2: SNHLY and FYNNEI. Losses at the gene ends were 6 bases for V and 8 bases for J; bases not matched to a gene: 11. This CDR3 spans 15 amino acids. This CDR3 reads CASRAYKDRVEKLFF. The covered CDR3 bases are TGTGCCAGCAGGGCCTATAAGGACAGGGTCGAAAAA.

Many counts were recorded for this clone. Read data end 3 residues before the CDR3 end; the end is taken from the germline J gene. V usage is TRBV10-2 and J usage is TRBJ2-2, with D perhaps matching TRBD2 (5 bases). Germline CDR1 is WSHSY and CDR2 is SAAADI. The CDR3 spans 13 residues. V was cut by 8 bases and J by 4 bases, with 11 bases left in between. The CDR3 bases that were read are TGCGCCAGCGGACTGGTTAGCACCGGGGAG. Its protein is CASGLVSTGE. The CDR3 as a whole reads CASGLVSTGELFF.

This clone was seen at least ten times. Sequencing ends 3 residues short of the CDR3 end; the germline J gene provides the rest. The chain is built from TRBV6-2 or TRBV6-3 and TRBJ1-5; D perhaps matches TRBD1 (5 bases). Per the germline V gene, CDR1 is MNHEY and CDR2 is SVGEGT. The CDR3 totals 14 residues. The V end lost 7 bases, the J end lost 5 bases, and 15 bases lay between the germline ends. The sequenced part of the CDR3 DNA is TGTGCCAGCACCTCTAGGCAGGGAGATCAGCCC. This codes for CASTSRQGDQP. The CDR3 in its entirety is CASTSRQGDQPQHF.

In its sample, this clone was seen many times. The read gets to within 3 residues of the CDR3 end, and the germline J gene fills in the rest. The V call is TRBV2, the J call TRBJ2-2, with a weak D call TRBD2 (5 bases). The V gene lost 8 bases and the J gene lost 4 bases, with 11 bases spanning the gap. Germline V gene lookup returns CDR1 SNHLY and CDR2 FYNNEI. The CDR3 has 13 residues. The sequenced part of the CDR3 DNA is TGTGCCAGCCTGGTAGAGGGCACCGGGGAG. Its translation is CASLVEGTGE. The entire CDR3 protein is CASLVEGTGELFF.

This clone was seen ten or more times. The read finishes 3 residues shy of the CDR3 end, and the germline J gene is used to complete it. The rearrangement joins TRBV19 to TRBJ1-2; D ambiguous. Germline V CDR1 and CDR2: LNHDA, SQIVND (reference sequence). The germline V and J ends were trimmed by 6 bases and 4 bases, with 9 bases remaining between them. The CDR3 runs 12 residues. This CDR3 reads CASRERAYGYTF. The DNA read from the CDR3 is TGTGCCAGTAGGGAAAGGGCCTATGGC.